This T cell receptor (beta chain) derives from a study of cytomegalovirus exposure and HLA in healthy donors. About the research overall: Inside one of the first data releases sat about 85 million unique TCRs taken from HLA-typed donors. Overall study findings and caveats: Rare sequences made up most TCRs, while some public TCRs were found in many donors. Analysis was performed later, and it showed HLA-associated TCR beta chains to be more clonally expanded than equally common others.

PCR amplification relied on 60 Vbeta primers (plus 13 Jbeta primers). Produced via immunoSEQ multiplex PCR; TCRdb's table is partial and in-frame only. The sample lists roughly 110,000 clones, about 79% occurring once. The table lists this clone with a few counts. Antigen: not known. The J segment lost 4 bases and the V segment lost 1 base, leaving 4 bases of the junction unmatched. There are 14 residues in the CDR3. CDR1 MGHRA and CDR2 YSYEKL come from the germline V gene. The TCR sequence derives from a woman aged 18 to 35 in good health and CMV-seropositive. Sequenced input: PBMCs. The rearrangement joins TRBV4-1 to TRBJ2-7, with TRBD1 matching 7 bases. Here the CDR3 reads CASSQVGTVYEQYF. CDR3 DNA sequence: TGCGCCAGCAGCCAAGTCGGGACAGTTTACGAGCAGTACTTC.